The text below deals with one TCR beta chain. This entry belongs to a study of blood T cell repertoires in COVID-19. This CDR3 has 15 amino acids. V gave up 6 bases and J gave up 3 bases; unmatched junction bases: 6. The V gene's germline CDR1 is MNHEY and CDR2 SMNVEV (reference sequence). Original data processing: Reference gene primers were amplified, and this amplification served to estimate nucleated cell counts. Repertoires were generated with immunoSEQ multiplex PCR, while TCRdb's copy carries only in-frame clones and drops some. Clone size and V and J calls were adopted from that table, with D and trimming inferred from the DNA. The data hold some 400,000 clones, with just under 90% observed a single time. Recovered status in Cohort 3 required two negative PCRs, clearance, or symptom resolution.

The chain links TRBV27 to TRBJ2-1, with 9 bases aligning to TRBD1. The clonotype was recovered from a woman in her 30s who had recovered from COVID-19. The source material was PBMCs or T cells enriched from blood (not recorded which). The CDR3 loop is CASSTPGQGYNEQFF. The DNA for the CDR3 is TGTGCCAGCAGCACTCCGGGACAGGGCTACAATGAGCAGTTCTTC.